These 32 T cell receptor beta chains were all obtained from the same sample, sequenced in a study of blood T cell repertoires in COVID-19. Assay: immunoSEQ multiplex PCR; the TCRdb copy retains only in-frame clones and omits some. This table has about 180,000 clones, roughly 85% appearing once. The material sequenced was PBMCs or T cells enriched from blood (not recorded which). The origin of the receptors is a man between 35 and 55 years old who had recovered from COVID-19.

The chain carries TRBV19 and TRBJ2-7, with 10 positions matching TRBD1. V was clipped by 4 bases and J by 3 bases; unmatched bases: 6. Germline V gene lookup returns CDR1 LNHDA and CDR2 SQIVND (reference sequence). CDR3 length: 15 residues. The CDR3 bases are TGTGCCAGTAGTACGCGGACAGGGGGGAGCTACGAGCAGTACTTC. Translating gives CASSTRTGGSYEQYF. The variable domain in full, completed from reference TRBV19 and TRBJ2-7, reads DGGITQSPKYLFRKEGQNVTLSCEQNLNHDAMYWYRQDPGQGLRLIYYSQIVNDFQKGDIAEGYSVSREKKESFPLTVTSAQKNPTAFYLCASSTRTGGSYEQYFGPGTRLTVT.

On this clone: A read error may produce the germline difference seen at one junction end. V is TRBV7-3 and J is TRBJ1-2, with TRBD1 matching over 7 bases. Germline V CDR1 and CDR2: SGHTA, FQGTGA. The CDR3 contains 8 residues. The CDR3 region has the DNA TGTGCCACCGTAGGGGGCTTCTTC. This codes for CATVGGFF.

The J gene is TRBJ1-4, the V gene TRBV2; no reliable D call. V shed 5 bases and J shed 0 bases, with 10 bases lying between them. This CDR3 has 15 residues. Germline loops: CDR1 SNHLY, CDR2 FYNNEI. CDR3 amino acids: CASSPTVSTNEKLFF. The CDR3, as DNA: TGTGCCAGCAGTCCTACAGTTTCAACTAATGAAAAACTGTTTTTT.

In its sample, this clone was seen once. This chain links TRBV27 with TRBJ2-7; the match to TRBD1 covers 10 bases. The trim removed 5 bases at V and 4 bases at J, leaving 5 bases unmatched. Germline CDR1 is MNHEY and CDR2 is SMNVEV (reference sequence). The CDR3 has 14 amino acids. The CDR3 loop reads CASSPTGGKYEQYF. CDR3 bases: TGTGCCAGCAGTCCGACAGGGGGCAAGTACGAGCAGTACTTC.

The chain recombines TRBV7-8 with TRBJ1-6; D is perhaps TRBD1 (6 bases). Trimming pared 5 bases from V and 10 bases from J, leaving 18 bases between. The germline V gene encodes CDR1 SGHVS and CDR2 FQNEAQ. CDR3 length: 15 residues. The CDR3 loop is CASSQGAGGKSPLHF. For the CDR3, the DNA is TGTGCCAGCAGCCAAGGTGCGGGGGGCAAATCACCCCTCCACTTT. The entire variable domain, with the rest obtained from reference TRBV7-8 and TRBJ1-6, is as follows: GAGVSQSPRYKVAKRGQDVALRCDPISGHVSLFWYQQALGQGPEFLTYFQNEAQLDKSGLPSDRFFAERPEGSVSTLKIQRTQQEDSAVYLCASSQGAGGKSPLHFGNGTRLTVT.

Written as DNA, the CDR3 is TGTGCCAGCAGCTTAGATCTTCTTGGGCAGGGCTACGAGCAGTACTTC. This translates into CASSLDLLGQGYEQYF. The chain recombines TRBV7-2 with TRBJ2-7; D might be TRBD1 (5 bases). Germline V gives CDR1 SGHTA, CDR2 FQGNSA. This CDR3 is 16 amino acids long. The V end was cut by 1 base, the J end by 3 bases, with 16 bases between.

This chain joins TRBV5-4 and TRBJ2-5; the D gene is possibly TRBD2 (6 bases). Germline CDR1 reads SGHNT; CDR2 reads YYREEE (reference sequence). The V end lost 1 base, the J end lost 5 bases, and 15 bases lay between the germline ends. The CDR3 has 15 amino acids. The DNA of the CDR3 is TGTGCCAGCAGCTTGAAACTAGCCGGAGGGGAGACCCAGTACTTC. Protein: CASSLKLAGGETQYF.

The CDR3 DNA reads as TGTGCCAGCACCCAGGGGCAGGTCACAGATACGCAGTATTTT. Protein: CASTQGQVTDTQYF. The chain combines TRBV5-4 with TRBJ2-3, with a possible D match to TRBD1 (6 bases). Trimming left V 6 bases short and J 2 bases short, with 13 bases between. This CDR3 has 14 residues. Germline CDR1 reads SGHNT; CDR2 reads YYREEE (reference sequence).

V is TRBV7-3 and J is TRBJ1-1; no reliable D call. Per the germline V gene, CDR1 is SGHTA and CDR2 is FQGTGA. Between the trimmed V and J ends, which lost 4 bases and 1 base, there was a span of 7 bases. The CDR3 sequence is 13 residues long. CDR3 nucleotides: TGTGCCAGCAGCTCCCGACAGAACACTGAAGCTTTCTTT. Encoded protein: CASSSRQNTEAFF.

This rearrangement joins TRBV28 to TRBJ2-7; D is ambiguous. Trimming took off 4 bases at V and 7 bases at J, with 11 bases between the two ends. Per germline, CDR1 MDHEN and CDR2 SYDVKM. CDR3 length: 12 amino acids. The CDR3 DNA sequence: TGTGCCAGCAGTTCCCAGTATTGGGAGCAGTACTTC. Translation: CASSSQYWEQYF.

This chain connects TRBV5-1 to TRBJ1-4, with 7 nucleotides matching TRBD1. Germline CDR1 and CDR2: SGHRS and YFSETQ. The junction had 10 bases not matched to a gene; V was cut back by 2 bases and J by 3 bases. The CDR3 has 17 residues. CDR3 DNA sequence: TGCGCCAGCAGCTTACACAGGGGATTTTCGCCTAATGAAAAACTGTTTTTT. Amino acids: CASSLHRGFSPNEKLFF.

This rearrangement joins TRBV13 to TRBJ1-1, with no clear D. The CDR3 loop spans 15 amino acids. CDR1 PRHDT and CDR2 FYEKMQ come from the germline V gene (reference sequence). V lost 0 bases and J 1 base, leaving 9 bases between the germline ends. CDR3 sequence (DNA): TGTGCCAGCAGCTTAGGATTGACAAGGAACACTGAAGCTTTCTTT. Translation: CASSLGLTRNTEAFF.

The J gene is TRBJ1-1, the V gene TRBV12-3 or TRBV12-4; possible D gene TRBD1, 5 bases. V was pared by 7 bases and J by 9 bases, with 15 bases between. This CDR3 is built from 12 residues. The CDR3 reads CASKVGNRKAFF. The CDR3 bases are TGTGCCAGCAAGGTGGGGAACAGGAAAGCTTTCTTT.

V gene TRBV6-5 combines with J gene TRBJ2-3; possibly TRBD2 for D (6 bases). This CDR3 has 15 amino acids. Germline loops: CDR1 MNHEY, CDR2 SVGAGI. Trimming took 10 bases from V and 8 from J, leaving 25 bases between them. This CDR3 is CATMFNRDSAGTQYF. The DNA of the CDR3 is TGTGCCACCATGTTCAACCGGGACTCCGCCGGTACGCAGTATTTT.

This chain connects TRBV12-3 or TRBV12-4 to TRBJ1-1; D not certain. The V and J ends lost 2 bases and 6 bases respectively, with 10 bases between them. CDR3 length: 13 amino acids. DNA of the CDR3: TGTGCCAGCAGTTTATCGAAAGTAGCTGAAGCTTTCTTT. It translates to CASSLSKVAEAFF.

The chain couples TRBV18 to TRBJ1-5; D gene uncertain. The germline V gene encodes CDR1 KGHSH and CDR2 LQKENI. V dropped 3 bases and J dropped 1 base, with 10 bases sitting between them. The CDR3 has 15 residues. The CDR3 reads CASSPDTGSNQPQHF. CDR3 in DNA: TGTGCCAGCTCACCGGATACGGGGAGCAATCAGCCCCAGCATTTT.

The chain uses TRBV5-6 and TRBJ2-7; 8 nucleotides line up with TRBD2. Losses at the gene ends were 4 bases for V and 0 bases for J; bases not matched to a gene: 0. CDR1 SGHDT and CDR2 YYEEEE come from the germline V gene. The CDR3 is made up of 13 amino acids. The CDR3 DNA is TGTGCCAGCAGCGGGACTAGCTCCTACGAGCAGTACTTC. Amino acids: CASSGTSSYEQYF.

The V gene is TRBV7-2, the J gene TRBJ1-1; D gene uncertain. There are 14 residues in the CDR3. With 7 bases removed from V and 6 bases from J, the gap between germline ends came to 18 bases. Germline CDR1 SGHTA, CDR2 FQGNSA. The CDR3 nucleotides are TGTGCCAGCAATCTAGGCCTGGCGGGTGCTGAAGCTTTCTTT. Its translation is CASNLGLAGAEAFF.

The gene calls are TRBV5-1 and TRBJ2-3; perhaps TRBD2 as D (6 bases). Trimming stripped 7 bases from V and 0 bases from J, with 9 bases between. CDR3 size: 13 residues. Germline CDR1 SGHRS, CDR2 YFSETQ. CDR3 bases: TGCGCCAGCCGCGCGGGAAGCACAGATACGCAGTATTTT. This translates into CASRAGSTDTQYF.

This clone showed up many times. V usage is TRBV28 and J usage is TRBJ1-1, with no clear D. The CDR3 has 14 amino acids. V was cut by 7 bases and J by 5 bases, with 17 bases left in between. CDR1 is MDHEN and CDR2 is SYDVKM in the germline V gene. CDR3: CASTLEGAGTEAFF. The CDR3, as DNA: TGTGCCAGCACCCTTGAGGGCGCGGGGACTGAAGCTTTCTTT.

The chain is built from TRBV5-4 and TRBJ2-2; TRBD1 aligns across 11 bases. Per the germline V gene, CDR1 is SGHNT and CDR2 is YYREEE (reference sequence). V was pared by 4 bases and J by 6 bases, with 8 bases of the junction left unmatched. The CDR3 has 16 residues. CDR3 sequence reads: CASSRTGGSKAGELFF. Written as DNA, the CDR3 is TGTGCCAGCAGCCGGACAGGGGGCAGTAAAGCCGGGGAGCTGTTTTTT.

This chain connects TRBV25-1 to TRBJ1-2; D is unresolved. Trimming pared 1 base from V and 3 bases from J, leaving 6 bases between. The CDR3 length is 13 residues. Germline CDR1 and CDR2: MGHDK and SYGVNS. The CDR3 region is CASSEFSDYGYTF. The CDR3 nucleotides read TGTGCCAGCAGTGAATTCTCGGACTATGGCTACACCTTC.

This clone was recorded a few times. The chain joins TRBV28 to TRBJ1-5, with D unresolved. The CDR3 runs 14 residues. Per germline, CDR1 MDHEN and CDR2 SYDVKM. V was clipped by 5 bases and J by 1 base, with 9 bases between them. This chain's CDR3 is CASSRSLSNQPQHF. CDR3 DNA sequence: TGTGCCAGCAGTCGTAGTCTGAGCAATCAGCCCCAGCATTTT.

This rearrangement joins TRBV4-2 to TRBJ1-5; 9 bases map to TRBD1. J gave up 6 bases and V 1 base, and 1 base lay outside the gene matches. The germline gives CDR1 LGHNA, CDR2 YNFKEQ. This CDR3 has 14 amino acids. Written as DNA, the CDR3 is TGTGCCAGCAGCCAAGGGACAGGGGCTCAGCCCCAGCATTTT. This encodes CASSQGTGAQPQHF.

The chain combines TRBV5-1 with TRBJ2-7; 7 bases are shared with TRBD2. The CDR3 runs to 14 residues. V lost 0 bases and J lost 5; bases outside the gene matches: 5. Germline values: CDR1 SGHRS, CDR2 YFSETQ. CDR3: CASSLEPGGDEQYF. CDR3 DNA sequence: TGCGCCAGCAGCTTGGAACCGGGAGGAGACGAGCAGTACTTC.

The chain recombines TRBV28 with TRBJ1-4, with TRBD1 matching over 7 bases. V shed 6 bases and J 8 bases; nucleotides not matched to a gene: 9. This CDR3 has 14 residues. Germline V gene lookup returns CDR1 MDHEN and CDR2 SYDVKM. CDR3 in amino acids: CASRRTGAGEKLFF. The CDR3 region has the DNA TGTGCCAGCAGACGAACAGGGGCGGGAGAAAAACTGTTTTTT.

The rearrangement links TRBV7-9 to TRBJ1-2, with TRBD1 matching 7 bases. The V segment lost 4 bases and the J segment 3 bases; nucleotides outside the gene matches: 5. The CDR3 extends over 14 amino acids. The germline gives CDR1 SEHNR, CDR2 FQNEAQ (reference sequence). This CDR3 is CASSSLDRYYGYTF. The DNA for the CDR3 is TGTGCCAGCAGCTCCTTGGACAGGTACTATGGCTACACCTTC. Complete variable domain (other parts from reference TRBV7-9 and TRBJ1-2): DTGVSQNPRHKITKRGQNVTFRCDPISEHNRLYWYRQTLGQGPEFLTYFQNEAQLEKSRLLSDRFSAERPKGSFSTLEIQRTEQGDSAMYLCASSSLDRYYGYTFGSGTRLTVV.

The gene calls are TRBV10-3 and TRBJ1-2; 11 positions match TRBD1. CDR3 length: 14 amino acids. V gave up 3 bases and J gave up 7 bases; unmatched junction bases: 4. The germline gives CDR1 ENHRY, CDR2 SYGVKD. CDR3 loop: CAISEGQGASGYTF. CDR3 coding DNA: TGTGCCATCAGTGAAGGACAGGGGGCCTCTGGCTACACCTTC.

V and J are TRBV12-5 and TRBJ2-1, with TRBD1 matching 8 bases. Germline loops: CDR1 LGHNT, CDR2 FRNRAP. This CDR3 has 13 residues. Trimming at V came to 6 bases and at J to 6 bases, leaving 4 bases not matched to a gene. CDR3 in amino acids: CASGLTGGNEQFF. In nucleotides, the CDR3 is TGTGCTAGTGGCCTTACAGGGGGCAATGAGCAGTTCTTC.

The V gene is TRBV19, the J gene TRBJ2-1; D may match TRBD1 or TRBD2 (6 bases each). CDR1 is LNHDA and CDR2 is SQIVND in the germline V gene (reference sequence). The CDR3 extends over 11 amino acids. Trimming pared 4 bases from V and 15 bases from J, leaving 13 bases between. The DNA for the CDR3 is TGTGCCAGTAGTACAGACAGGACTACGTTCTTC. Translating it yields CASSTDRTTFF.

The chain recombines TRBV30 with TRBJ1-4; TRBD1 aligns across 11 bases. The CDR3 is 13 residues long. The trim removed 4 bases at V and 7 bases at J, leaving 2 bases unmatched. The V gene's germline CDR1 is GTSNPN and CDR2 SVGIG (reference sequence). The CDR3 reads CAWTGTGGEKLFF. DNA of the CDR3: TGTGCCTGGACCGGGACAGGGGGTGAAAAACTGTTTTTT.

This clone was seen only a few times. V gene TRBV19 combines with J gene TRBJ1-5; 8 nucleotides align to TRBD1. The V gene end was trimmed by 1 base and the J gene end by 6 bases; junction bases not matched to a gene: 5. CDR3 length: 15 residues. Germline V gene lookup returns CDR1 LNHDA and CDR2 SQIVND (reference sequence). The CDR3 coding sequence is TGTGCCAGTAGTATAGGCACAGGGGGGGGTCAGCCCCAGCATTTT. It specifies CASSIGTGGGQPQHF.